This T cell receptor (beta chain) was sequenced during a study of T cell responses to AZD1222 COVID-19 vaccine. V shed 7 bases and J 4 bases; nucleotides not matched to a gene: 10. The length of the CDR3 is 15 residues. Per the germline V gene, CDR1 is WSHSY and CDR2 is SAAADI. Assay used: immunoSEQ multiplex PCR; TCRdb lists only in-frame clones, some missing. Of about 97,000 clones listed, around nine tenths are singletons. Material: peripheral blood, obtained on day 0 of AZD1222 vaccination. V usage is TRBV10-2 and J usage is TRBJ2-1; 7 positions agree with TRBD1. This receptor was identified in an adult in good health. CDR3 amino acids: CASNIRDSPYNEQFF. DNA of the CDR3: TGCGCCAGCAATATCCGGGACAGCCCATACAATGAGCAGTTCTTC.